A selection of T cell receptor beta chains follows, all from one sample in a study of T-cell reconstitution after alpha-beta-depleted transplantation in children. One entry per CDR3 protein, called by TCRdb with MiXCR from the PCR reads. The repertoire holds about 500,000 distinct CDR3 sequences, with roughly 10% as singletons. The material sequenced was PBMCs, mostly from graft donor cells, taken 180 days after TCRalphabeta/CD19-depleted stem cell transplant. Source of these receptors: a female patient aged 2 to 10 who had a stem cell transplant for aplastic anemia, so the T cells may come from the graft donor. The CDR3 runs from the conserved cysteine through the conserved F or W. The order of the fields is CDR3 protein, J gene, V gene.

CDR3aa: CASSRTPPRVGMDEQFF
j_gene: TRBJ2-1
v_gene: TRBV7-9

CDR3aa: CASRTPGQGRERAKNIQYF
j_gene: TRBJ2-4
v_gene: TRBV6-2/TRBV6-3

CDR3aa: CASSFRTGRELDTQYF
j_gene: TRBJ2-3
v_gene: TRBV7-2

CDR3aa: CAARRRQDPYSNQPQHF
j_gene: TRBJ1-5
v_gene: TRBV3-1

CDR3aa: CASSHLGAANEQFF
j_gene: TRBJ2-1
v_gene: TRBV13

CDR3aa: CASMAGLAGFYNEQFF
j_gene: TRBJ2-1
v_gene: TRBV2

CDR3aa: CASSLGSGAADTQYF
j_gene: TRBJ2-3
v_gene: TRBV7-2

CDR3aa: CASSLDTGVNGELFF
j_gene: TRBJ2-2
v_gene: TRBV12-3/TRBV12-4

CDR3aa: CASSDHSGRTYNEQFF
j_gene: TRBJ2-1
v_gene: TRBV28

CDR3aa: CSVESARTYEQYF
j_gene: TRBJ2-7
v_gene: TRBV29-1

CDR3aa: CASSLQDFTGELFF
j_gene: TRBJ2-2
v_gene: TRBV27

CDR3aa: CASSEFWQDPQPQHF
j_gene: TRBJ1-5
v_gene: TRBV2

CDR3aa: CSATKWESGNEQFF
j_gene: TRBJ2-1
v_gene: TRBV20-1

CDR3aa: CASSLLDGLFDSYTF
j_gene: TRBJ1-2
v_gene: TRBV28

CDR3aa: CASRISAISSEAFF
j_gene: TRBJ1-1
v_gene: TRBV28

CDR3aa: CASSQDREGMVLPEAFF
j_gene: TRBJ1-1
v_gene: TRBV4-3